Listed below are T cell receptor beta chains from one sample, sequenced in a study of blood T cell repertoires in COVID-19. Some clones are missing from TCRdb's copy, which holds only in-frame ones; the method was immunoSEQ multiplex PCR. The sample lists 75,000 or so clones, roughly 80% occurring once. Material for sequencing was peripheral blood. The receptor set was obtained from a woman between 65 and 79 years old with acute or convalescent COVID-19. The CDR3 runs from the conserved cysteine through the conserved F or W. A D gene is named only where the DNA matches it firmly. Expanded clones get a size class; other rows say once, few or many, or leave the size out.

.	TRBV4-1	.	TRBJ1-1	TGCGCCAGCAGCCAAGGAGGGGGAAGGAGGACTGAAGCTTTCTTT	CASSQGGGRRTEAFF
.	TRBV5-4	.	TRBJ1-3	TGTGCCAGCAGCTTGGGTTCGTCCAGCTCTGGAAACACCATATATTTT	CASSLGSSSSGNTIYF
.	TRBV19	.	TRBJ1-5	TGTGCCAGTAGTATGGGCAGGGTGTCTCCTAGCAATCAGCCCCAGCATTTT	CASSMGRVSPSNQPQHF
TRBD2	TRBV7-6	once	TRBJ2-1	TGTGCCAGCAGCTTAGTTCTAGCGGGGGCCTACAATGAGCAGTTCTTC	CASSLVLAGAYNEQFF
TRBD1	TRBV4-2	.	TRBJ2-2	TGTGCCAGCAGTGGGACAGGGACGGTGAAGGACGGGGAGCTGTTTTTT	CASSGTGTVKDGELFF
TRBD2	TRBV9	.	TRBJ2-7	TGTGCCAGCAGCCCGGGACTAGTGAACGAGCAGTACTTC	CASSPGLVNEQYF
TRBD1	TRBV28	.	TRBJ1-1	TGTGCCAGCAGTGCCGAGACAGGGGGCACTGAAGCTTTCTTT	CASSAETGGTEAFF
TRBD2	TRBV7-2	.	TRBJ2-3	TGTGCCAGCAGCTTACTGCGGGAGGTCAAAGATACGCAGTATTTT	CASSLLREVKDTQYF
.	TRBV28	.	TRBJ1-2	TGTGCCAGTGTGGCAGGCTCTAACTATGGCTACACCTTC	CASVAGSNYGYTF
.	TRBV7-2	.	TRBJ1-1	TGTGCCAGCAGCTTAGCGCCGAGGACCGGAGGGGTTAATACTGAAGCTTTCTTT	CASSLAPRTGGVNTEAFF
TRBD2	TRBV18	.	TRBJ2-1	TGTGCCAGCTCACCGATAGCGGGAGTCCACAATGAGCAGTTCTTC	CASSPIAGVHNEQFF
.	TRBV7-3	.	TRBJ1-1	TGTGCCAGCAGCTTAAAGCTCAACCCGCTGAACACTGAAGCTTTCTTT	CASSLKLNPLNTEAFF
.	TRBV2	.	TRBJ2-3	TGTGCCAGCAGTGCCCCAACTGAGTCAGATACGCAGTATTTT	CASSAPTESDTQYF
TRBD2	TRBV11-1	.	TRBJ2-2	TGTGCCAGCAGGCGCACTAGCGGGAGTAACACCGGGGAGCTGTTTTTT	CASRRTSGSNTGELFF
.	TRBV28	.	TRBJ1-5	TGTGCCAGCAGCCTACCGCTAGGTGGCCAGCCCCAGCATTTT	CASSLPLGGQPQHF
.	TRBV3-1/TRBV3-2	.	TRBJ2-7	TGTGCCAGCAGCCATTCGGACACCTACGAGCAGTACTTC	CASSHSDTYEQYF
TRBD1	TRBV29-1	.	TRBJ2-5	TGCAGCGCCACTCCGGACAGGGGGGGCTCTGAGACCCAGTACTTC	CSATPDRGGSETQYF
TRBD2	TRBV7-3	.	TRBJ2-7	TGTGCCAGCAGCTTGGGCGGGAGTCTTTCCTACGAGCAGTACTTC	CASSLGGSLSYEQYF
.	TRBV19	.	TRBJ2-1	TGTGCCAGTAGTATCGGGGGACTTCTAAATGAGCAGTTCTTC	CASSIGGLLNEQFF
.	TRBV3-1/TRBV3-2	.	TRBJ2-1	TGTGCCAGCAGCCAAGGGCCTAGGGGTGAGCAGTTCTTC	CASSQGPRGEQFF
.	TRBV25-1	.	TRBJ1-3	TGTGCCAGCAGTGATGATAGGACAGCTGGAAACACCATATATTTT	CASSDDRTAGNTIYF
TRBD1	TRBV3-1/TRBV3-2	.	TRBJ1-2	TGTGCCAGCAGCCCATCGGGACAGGCTTCAACCGCCTATGGCTACACCTTC	CASSPSGQASTAYGYTF
.	TRBV3-1/TRBV3-2	.	TRBJ2-5	TGTGCCAGCAGCCTAGCGGAAGAGACCCAGTACTTC	CASSLAEETQYF
.	TRBV3-1/TRBV3-2	.	TRBJ1-3	TGTGCCAGCAGCCCGCGAAATACTGGAAACACCATATATTTT	CASSPRNTGNTIYF
.	TRBV21-1	.	TRBJ2-6	TGTGCCAGCAGCGGACGGGACAGGGTTATTGCTGGGGCCAACGTCCTGACTTTC	CASSGRDRVIAGANVLTF
TRBD2	TRBV7-6	.	TRBJ2-2	TGTGCCAGCAGCCTCGGGACTAGCGGGCCCGGGGAGCTGTTTTTT	CASSLGTSGPGELFF
TRBD1	TRBV2	.	TRBJ2-5	TGTGCCAGCAGTGACGGACAGGGGGCCTTCGGGACCCAGTACTTC	CASSDGQGAFGTQYF
.	TRBV7-2	.	TRBJ1-4	TGTGCCAGCAGCTCGGGCAGGGGCGATGAAAAACTGTTTTTT	CASSSGRGDEKLFF
.	TRBV5-6	.	TRBJ2-5	TGTGCCAGCAGCTCGACAGGACATCAAGAGACCCAGTACTTC	CASSSTGHQETQYF
.	TRBV19	.	TRBJ2-5	TGTGCCAGTAGCATTACAGGGTTTGTTGAGACCCAGTACTTC	CASSITGFVETQYF
TRBD1	TRBV7-9	.	TRBJ2-1	TGTGCCAGCAGCCCTTCGGGACAGGGGCGATGGGAGCAGTTCTTC	CASSPSGQGRWEQFF
.	TRBV29-1	.	TRBJ1-1	TGCAGCGTTTTGGGCCCGGGAGGGACTGAAGCTTTCTTT	CSVLGPGGTEAFF
TRBD2	TRBV13	few	TRBJ2-3	TGTGCCAGCAGCAAAAACCTAGCGGGAGGGCCCTCAACGCAGTATTTT	CASSKNLAGGPSTQYF
TRBD1	TRBV3-1/TRBV3-2	.	TRBJ2-7	TGTGCCAGCAGCCGGGGACAGGGCTACGAGCAGTACTTC	CASSRGQGYEQYF
.	TRBV24-1	.	TRBJ2-3	TGTGCCACCAGTGCCCAGCGGACGAGCACAGATACGCAGTATTTT	CATSAQRTSTDTQYF
.	TRBV2	.	TRBJ2-5	TGTGCCAGTCTTATCGAGGCCCTCGGGGAGACCCAGTACTTC	CASLIEALGETQYF
TRBD2	TRBV5-1	.	TRBJ2-7	TGCGCCAGCAGCTTTGAGCTAGCGGGACGGCAGTACTTC	CASSFELAGRQYF
TRBD1	TRBV19	.	TRBJ1-5	TGTGCCAGTAGTACTCAGGGGGGAGGCGGCAATCAGCCCCAGCATTTT	CASSTQGGGGNQPQHF
TRBD1	TRBV5-6	.	TRBJ1-5	TGTGCCAGCAGTCCTACAGGGGACAATCAGCCCCAGCATTTT	CASSPTGDNQPQHF
.	TRBV13	.	TRBJ2-5	TGTGCCAGCAGCCGGGACAACCAAGAGACCCAGTACTTC	CASSRDNQETQYF
.	TRBV7-2	.	TRBJ2-7	TGTGCCAGCAGCTTAGTAACGCTGGGGGGAGGCGAGCAGTACTTC	CASSLVTLGGGEQYF
.	TRBV6-2/TRBV6-3	.	TRBJ1-6	TGTGCCAGCAGTTGGAACAGACAGAATTCACCCCTCCACTTT	CASSWNRQNSPLHF
.	TRBV28	.	TRBJ2-1	TGTGCCACCCTTGGAGGGAGTTCCTACAATGAGCAGTTCTTC	CATLGGSSYNEQFF
.	TRBV24-1	.	TRBJ2-1	TGTGCCACCAGTGATTCCCCGGGTTACAATGAGCAGTTCTTC	CATSDSPGYNEQFF
.	TRBV4-1	.	TRBJ1-5	TGCGCCAGCAGCTATCGGGAAAATCAGCCCCAGCATTTT	CASSYRENQPQHF